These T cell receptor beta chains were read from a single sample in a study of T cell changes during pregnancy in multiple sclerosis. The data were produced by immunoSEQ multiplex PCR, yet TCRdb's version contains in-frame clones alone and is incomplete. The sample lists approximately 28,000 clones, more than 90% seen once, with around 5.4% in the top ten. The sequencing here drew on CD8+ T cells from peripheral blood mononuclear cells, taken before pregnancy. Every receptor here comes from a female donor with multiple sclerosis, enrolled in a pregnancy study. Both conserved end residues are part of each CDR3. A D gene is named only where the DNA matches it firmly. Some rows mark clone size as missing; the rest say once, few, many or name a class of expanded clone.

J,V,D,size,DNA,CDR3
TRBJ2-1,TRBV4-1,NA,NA,TGCGCCAGCAGAGAGAGGGGGGAGCAGTTCTTC,CASRERGEQFF
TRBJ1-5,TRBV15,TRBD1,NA,TGTGCCACCAGCAGAGAGGAGGACAGGGGGTTACAGCCCCAGCATTTT,CATSREEDRGLQPQHF
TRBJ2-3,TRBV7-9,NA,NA,TGTGCCAGCAGCCCCGGGACAGATACGCAGTATTTT,CASSPGTDTQYF
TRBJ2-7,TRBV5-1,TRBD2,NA,TGCGCCAGCAGCTTGGAACTAGCGGGGGCCTACGAGCAGTACTTC,CASSLELAGAYEQYF
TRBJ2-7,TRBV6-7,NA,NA,TGTGCCAGCAGTTACTCCTACAGGACCTACGAGCAGTACTTC,CASSYSYRTYEQYF
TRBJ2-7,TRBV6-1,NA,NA,TGTGCCAGCAGAAGCACTTACGAGCAGTACTTC,CASRSTYEQYF
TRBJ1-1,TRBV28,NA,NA,TGTGCCAGCAGTTTTGGGGCGCGATCGAGTGAAGCTTTCTTT,CASSFGARSSEAFF
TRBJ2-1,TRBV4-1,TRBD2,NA,TGCGCCAGCAGCCAAGATCCTGGGGGGGGTCATGGGAATGAGCAGTTCTTC,CASSQDPGGGHGNEQFF
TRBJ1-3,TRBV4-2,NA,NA,TGTGCCAGCAGCCAAGATAGTACGGGAACAAACACCATATATTTT,CASSQDSTGTNTIYF
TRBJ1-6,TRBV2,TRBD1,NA,TGTGCCAGCCGGCAAGGGACAGGTGATTTCGATAATTCACCCCTCCACTTT,CASRQGTGDFDNSPLHF
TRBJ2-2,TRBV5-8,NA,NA,TGTGCCAGCAGCTGGAGGGGCATGAACACCGGGGAGCTGTTTTTT,CASSWRGMNTGELFF
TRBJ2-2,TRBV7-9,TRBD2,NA,TGTGCCAGCAGCATGGGACTAGCGGGGTTTAACACCGGGGAGCTGTTTTTT,CASSMGLAGFNTGELFF
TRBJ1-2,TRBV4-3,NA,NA,TGCGCCAGCAGCCAAGACAGGGGAGCACTTAACTATGGCTACACCTTC,CASSQDRGALNYGYTF
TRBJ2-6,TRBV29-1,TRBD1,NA,TGCAGCGTTGATATGGACAGGGGGCCTGGGGCCAACGTCCTGACTTTC,CSVDMDRGPGANVLTF
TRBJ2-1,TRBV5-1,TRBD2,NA,TGCGCCAGCAGCTTGGCCGGGACTAGCGGTGCGCGAGGAGGTGAGCAGTTCTTC,CASSLAGTSGARGGEQFF
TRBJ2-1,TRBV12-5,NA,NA,TGTGCTAGTGGCCCCGATGGTGCGAATGAGCAGTTCTTC,CASGPDGANEQFF
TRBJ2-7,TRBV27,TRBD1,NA,TGTGCCAGCAGTCCCGGGGACAGAAGATACGAGCAGTACTTC,CASSPGDRRYEQYF
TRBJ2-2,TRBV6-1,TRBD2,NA,TGTGCCAGCAGGAAGACTAGCTTTGGGACCGGGGAGCTGTTTTTT,CASRKTSFGTGELFF
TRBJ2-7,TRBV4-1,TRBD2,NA,TGCGCCAGCAGCCTCGCGGGAGGAAGCTCCTACGAGCAGTACTTC,CASSLAGGSSYEQYF
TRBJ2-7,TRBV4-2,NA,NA,TGTGCCAGCAGCCAGGAGACCTACGAGCAGTACTTC,CASSQETYEQYF
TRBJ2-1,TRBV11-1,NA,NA,TGTGCCAGCAGCTTCGGCAGGGAAGGAGTCAATGAGCAGTTCTTC,CASSFGREGVNEQFF
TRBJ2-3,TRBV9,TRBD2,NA,TGTGCCAGCAGCGTAGCGCCTAGCGGGGGTGTGGTTGATACGCAGTATTTT,CASSVAPSGGVVDTQYF
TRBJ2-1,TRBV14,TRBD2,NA,TGTGCCAGCAGCCCGCTAGCGGGGGGCCAGGGGAATGAGCAGTTCTTC,CASSPLAGGQGNEQFF
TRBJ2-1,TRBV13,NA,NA,TGTGCCAGCAGCTTAAGCGTCAATGAGCAGTTCTTC,CASSLSVNEQFF
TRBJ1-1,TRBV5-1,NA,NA,TGCGCCAGTACACAGGGTGGGAACACTGAAGCTTTCTTT,CASTQGGNTEAFF
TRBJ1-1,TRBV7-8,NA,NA,TGTGCCAGCAGCTTAGGGCCGGGGGCTGAAGCTTTCTTT,CASSLGPGAEAFF
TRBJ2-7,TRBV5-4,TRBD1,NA,TGTGCCAGCAAGCCGGGGCGGGACAGGGGAAACTACGAGCAGTACTTC,CASKPGRDRGNYEQYF
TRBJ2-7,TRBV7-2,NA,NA,TGTGCCAGCAGCTCCGACGCGAGGAGACTCTTAAGCTCCTACGAGCAGTACTTC,CASSSDARRLLSSYEQYF
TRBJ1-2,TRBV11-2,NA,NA,TGTGCCAGCAGCTTAGGTTCCCCAGGGAAGCCTAACTATGGCTACACCTTC,CASSLGSPGKPNYGYTF
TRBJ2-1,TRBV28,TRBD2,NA,TGTGCCAGCAGCTCGGGGACTAGCGGGAGACTGTCCTACAATGAGCAGTTCTTC,CASSSGTSGRLSYNEQFF
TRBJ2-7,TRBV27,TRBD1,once,TGTGCCAGCAGTTCACAGGGGAACTCCTACGAGCAGTACTTC,CASSSQGNSYEQYF
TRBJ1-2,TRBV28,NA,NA,TGTGCCAGCAGTCTTAGAGTCATCAACTATGGCTACACCTTC,CASSLRVINYGYTF
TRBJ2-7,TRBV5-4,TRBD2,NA,TGTGCCAGCAGCTTGATAGCGGGAGGATATGAAGAGCAGTACTTC,CASSLIAGGYEEQYF
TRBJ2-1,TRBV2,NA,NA,TGTGCCAGTAGCGACAGGAGCTCCTACAATGAGCAGTTCTTC,CASSDRSSYNEQFF
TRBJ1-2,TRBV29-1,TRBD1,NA,TGCAGCGCCAGGACAGGGGGAGACTATGGCTACACCTTC,CSARTGGDYGYTF